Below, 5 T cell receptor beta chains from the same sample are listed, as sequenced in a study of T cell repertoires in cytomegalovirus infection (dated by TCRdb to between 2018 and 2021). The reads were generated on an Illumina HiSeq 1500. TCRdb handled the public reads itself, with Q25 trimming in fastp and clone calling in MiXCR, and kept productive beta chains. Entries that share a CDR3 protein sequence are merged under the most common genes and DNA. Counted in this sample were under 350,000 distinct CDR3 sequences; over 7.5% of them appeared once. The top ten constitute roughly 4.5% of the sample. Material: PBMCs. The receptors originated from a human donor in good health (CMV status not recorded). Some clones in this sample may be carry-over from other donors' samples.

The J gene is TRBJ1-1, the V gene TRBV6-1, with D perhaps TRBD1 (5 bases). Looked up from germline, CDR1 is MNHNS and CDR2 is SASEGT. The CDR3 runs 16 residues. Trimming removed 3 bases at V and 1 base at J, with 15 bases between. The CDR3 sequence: CASSDPPRGRNTEAFF. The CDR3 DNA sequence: TGTGCCAGCAGTGACCCCCCTAGGGGTCGGAACACTGAAGCTTTCTTT.

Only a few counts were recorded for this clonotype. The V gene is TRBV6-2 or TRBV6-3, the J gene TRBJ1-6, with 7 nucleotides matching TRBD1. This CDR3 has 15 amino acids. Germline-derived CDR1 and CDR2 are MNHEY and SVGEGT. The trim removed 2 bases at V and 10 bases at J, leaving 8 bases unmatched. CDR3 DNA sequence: TGTGCCAGCAGTTACATGACAGGGTTTGGATCACCCCTCCACTTT. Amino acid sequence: CASSYMTGFGSPLHF.

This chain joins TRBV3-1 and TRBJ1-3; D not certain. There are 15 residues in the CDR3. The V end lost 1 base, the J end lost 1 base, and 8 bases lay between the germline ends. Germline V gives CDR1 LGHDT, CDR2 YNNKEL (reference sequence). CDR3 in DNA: TGTGCCAGCAGCCAAGGACTTAGGTCTGGAAACACCATATATTTT. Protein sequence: CASSQGLRSGNTIYF.

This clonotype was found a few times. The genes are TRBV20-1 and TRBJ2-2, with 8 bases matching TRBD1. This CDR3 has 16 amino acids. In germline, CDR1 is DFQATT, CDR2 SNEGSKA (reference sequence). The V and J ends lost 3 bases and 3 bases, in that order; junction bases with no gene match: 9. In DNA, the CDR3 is TGCAGTGCTAGGAACTTGGACAGGGTTGACACCGGGGAGCTGTTTTTT. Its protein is CSARNLDRVDTGELFF.

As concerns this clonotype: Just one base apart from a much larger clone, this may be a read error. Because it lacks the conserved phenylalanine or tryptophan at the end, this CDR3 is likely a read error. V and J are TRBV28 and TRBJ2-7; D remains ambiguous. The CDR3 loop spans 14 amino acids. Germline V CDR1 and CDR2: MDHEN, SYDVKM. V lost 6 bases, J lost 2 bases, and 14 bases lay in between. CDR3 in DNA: TGTGCCAGCAGATCGGTCCTTGCCGCCTACGAGCAGTACCTC. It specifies CASRSVLAAYEQYL.